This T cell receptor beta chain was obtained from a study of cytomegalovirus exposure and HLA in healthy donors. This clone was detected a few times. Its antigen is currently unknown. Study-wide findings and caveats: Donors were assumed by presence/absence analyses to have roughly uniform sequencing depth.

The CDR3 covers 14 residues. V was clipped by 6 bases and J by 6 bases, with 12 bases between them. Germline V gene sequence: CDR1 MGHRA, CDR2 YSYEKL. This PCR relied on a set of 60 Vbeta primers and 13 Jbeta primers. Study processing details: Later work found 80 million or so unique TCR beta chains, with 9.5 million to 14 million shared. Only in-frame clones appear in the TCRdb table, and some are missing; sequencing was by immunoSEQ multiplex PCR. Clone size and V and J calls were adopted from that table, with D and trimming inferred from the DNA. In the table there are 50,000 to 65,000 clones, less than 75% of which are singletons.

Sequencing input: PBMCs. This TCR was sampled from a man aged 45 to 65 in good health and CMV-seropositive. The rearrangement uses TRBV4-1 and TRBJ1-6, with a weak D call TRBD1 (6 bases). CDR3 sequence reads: CASSTTGFNSPLHF. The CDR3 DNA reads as TGCGCCAGCAGTACTACAGGGTTTAATTCACCCCTCCACTTT.